The source of this T cell receptor (beta chain) is a study of beta chain features in type 1 diabetes. Study background: Age, gender and cell yields were similar between patients and healthy donors. Findings and limits, study-wide: Equally in patients and controls, PCR might preferentially amplify shorter templates. A greater similarity of naive, central memory and Treg TCRB repertoires was seen among patients than among healthy donors. Shorter TCRB CDR3s, moderately but significantly so, were found in Type 1 diabetes patients in all four CD4+ subsets.

Each sorted fraction was over 95% pure. The sequenced template was cDNA made from the entire isolated RNA. Using immunoSEQ multiplex PCR, the repertoire was profiled, and TCRdb retains in-frame clones only, with some absent. Of around 600,000 clones detected, around 12% appear once; the ten largest clones hold more than 0.1%. V dropped 7 bases and J dropped 2 bases, with 7 bases sitting between them. The CDR3 length is 13 residues. Germline V gene sequence: CDR1 SGHRS, CDR2 YFSETQ. This clone was picked up a small number of times. Its antigen is not known. The receptor was derived from a man aged 30 to 39 with type 1 diabetes. Sequences were obtained from naive CD4+ T cells from blood. V gene TRBV5-1 combines with J gene TRBJ2-6; D might be TRBD2 (6 bases). For the CDR3, the DNA is TGCGCCAGCTCTAGCGCTGGGGCCAACGTCCTGACTTTC. It yields the protein CASSSAGANVLTF.